This T cell receptor beta chain was sequenced in a study of cytomegalovirus exposure and HLA in healthy donors. In the study overall: The same platform used for the roughly 650 first-cohort repertoires was also used for the approximately 120 validation repertoires, as a later analysis reported. Study outcomes and limitations: Within the 130 or so validation repertoires, first-cohort TCR clusters tended to co-occur, according to a later analysis. Cytomegalovirus-associated status was assigned to some 180 TCR beta chains.

Donors came from a validation cohort of over 100 subjects, distinct from the first 666-subject cohort. The repertoire was sequenced with immunoSEQ multiplex PCR; TCRdb's copy has only in-frame clones and lacks some. The sample yields over 120,000 clones, approximately 92% seen once. On this clone itself: Antigen: not known.

Material for sequencing was PBMCs. This sequence originates from a woman aged 18-30 years in good health and CMV-seropositive.

CDR3 sequence (DNA): TGTGCCAGCAGCCAGGGTTCTGGGGCCAACGTCCTGACTTTC. This gives the protein CASSQGSGANVLTF. J is TRBJ2-6 and V is TRBV7-3, with TRBD1 as a possible D gene (5 bases). Trimming cost V 5 bases and J 1 base, with 6 bases left between them. This CDR3 has 14 amino acids. CDR1 and CDR2 from the germline V gene are SGHTA and FQGTGA.